The next 8 T cell receptor beta chains were all read from a single sample in a study of Graves' ophthalmopathy and Graves' hyperthyroidism. RNA transcripts provided the template for amplifying TCR beta CDR3 regions. RT-PCR with HTBI primers came first, then second-round multiplex PCR. TCRdb called the multiplex PCR reads again in MiXCR, with one record for every CDR3 protein. The sample includes hundreds of thousands of distinct CDR3 sequences, 22% of them seen just once. Sequenced material: peripheral blood. The receptors derive from a young woman with stable Graves' hyperthyroidism. Some clones in this sample may be carry-over from other donors' samples.

This chain uses TRBV5-1 with TRBJ2-3; a possible D gene is TRBD2 (6 bases). There are 16 residues in the CDR3. Trimming pared 6 bases from V and 0 bases from J, leaving 17 bases between. CDR1 is SGHRS and CDR2 is YFSETQ in the germline V gene. The CDR3 DNA follows: TGCGCCAGCATGCCCTTTAGCGGACCTAGCACAGATACGCAGTATTTT. As protein: CASMPFSGPSTDTQYF.

This clonotype was found a few times. The chain employs TRBV11-2 and TRBJ2-5; 8 bases map to TRBD1. Germline trimming cut 5 bases from V and 6 bases from J; bases unmatched to any gene: 5. The CDR3 has 13 residues. Germline loops: CDR1 SGHAT, CDR2 FQNNGV. CDR3 nucleotides: TGTGCCAGCAGCCTGGACAGGGTACAGACCCAGTACTTC. The encoded protein is CASSLDRVQTQYF.

A few counts support this clonotype. The chain combines TRBV5-1 with TRBJ2-2; maybe TRBD2 (6 bases). V shed 5 bases and J shed 0 bases, with 11 bases lying between them. The CDR3 is 15 residues long. Germline lookup yields CDR1 SGHRS and CDR2 YFSETQ. The CDR3 here is CASRLWGANTGELFF. CDR3 in DNA: TGCGCCAGCAGGTTGTGGGGGGCGAACACCGGGGAGCTGTTTTTT.

About this clonotype: This may be a read error: a much more frequent sequence differs by one nucleotide. The chain has TRBV2 and TRBJ1-2; no clear D. Germline loops: CDR1 SNHLY, CDR2 FYNNEI. The CDR3 length is 11 residues. Trimming stripped 8 bases from V and 4 bases from J, with 8 bases between. CDR3 loop: CASAQIYGYTF. As DNA, the CDR3 is TGTGCCAGCGCGCAGATCTATGGCTACACCTTC.

The table lists this clonotype with a few counts. This sequence joins TRBV15 and TRBJ1-5; D unresolved. With 3 bases removed from V and 0 bases from J, the gap between germline ends came to 15 bases. Germline V gene data show CDR1 as LNHNV and CDR2 as YYDKDF (reference sequence). The CDR3 spans 17 residues. This CDR3 reads CATSSPLIGYSNQPQHF. The CDR3 bases are TGTGCCACCAGCAGTCCTTTGATCGGGTATAGCAATCAGCCCCAGCATTTT.

This clonotype has at least ten counts. The gene calls are TRBV25-1 and TRBJ1-5; D not certain. From germline, CDR1 is MGHDK and CDR2 SYGVNS. The CDR3 extends over 14 amino acids. V lost 4 bases, J lost 5 bases, and 12 bases lay in between. In DNA, the CDR3 is TGTGCCAGCAGTGGTTTAGAGCCTTATCAGCCCCAGCATTTT. Its translation: CASSGLEPYQPQHF.

The J gene is TRBJ2-5, the V gene TRBV12-3 or TRBV12-4, with 12 positions matching TRBD1. The trim removed 6 bases at V and 6 bases at J, leaving 5 bases unmatched. The CDR3 is 14 residues long. The CDR3 DNA follows: TGTGCCAGCAGGGGACAGGGGGCAAGGAAGACCCAGTACTTC. This encodes CASRGQGARKTQYF.

This clonotype was recorded many times. A junction end diverges from the germline sequence, so it may reflect a read error. The chain has TRBV15 and TRBJ1-2; D ambiguous. From germline, CDR1 is LNHNV and CDR2 YYDKDF (reference sequence). The CDR3 consists of 15 residues. The CDR3 nucleotides read TGTGCCACCAGCCGAGACATGGCAGAAAACTATGGCTACACCTTC. Its protein is CATSRDMAENYGYTF.